This TCR beta chain was sequenced during a study of beta chain features in type 1 diabetes. This CDR3 is built from 14 residues. Germline loops: CDR1 MNHEY, CDR2 SVGAGI. V gave up 6 bases and J gave up 0 bases, with 6 bases separating them. A note on this clone: Its antigen is undetermined.

Stem cell-like memory, regulatory, central memory and naive CD4+ cells were sorted via CD45RO/CCR7/CD25/CD127/CD95/CD27. cDNA synthesis used the whole RNA isolate, giving expressed TCRB sequences. Produced via immunoSEQ multiplex PCR; TCRdb's table is partial and in-frame only. The table has hundreds of thousands of clones, around 30% seen once. General study findings and limits: Highly expressing activated T cells could be over-counted with a cDNA template. For patients, the naive, central memory and Treg TCRB repertoires appeared more alike than for healthy donors.

This receptor was obtained from a young man in good health. The source material was naive CD4+ T cells from blood. The chain employs TRBV6-5 and TRBJ2-6; D call uncertain. The chain's CDR3 is CASRTGSGANVLTF. CDR3 nucleotide sequence: TGTGCCAGCAGGACTGGCTCTGGGGCCAACGTCCTGACTTTC.